The 20 T cell receptor beta chains below come from one sample, sequenced in a study of blood T cell repertoires in COVID-19. Libraries were prepared by immunoSEQ multiplex PCR; TCRdb keeps only in-frame clonotypes and omits some of them. The sample shows about 70,000 clones, 85% to 90% of them seen only once. Material: peripheral blood. The source of these receptors is an older man with acute or convalescent COVID-19.

V usage is TRBV6-2 or TRBV6-3 and J usage is TRBJ2-1, with D possibly TRBD1 on 6 matching bases. V was pared by 0 bases and J by 8 bases, with 23 bases between. There are 18 residues in the CDR3. The germline V gene encodes CDR1 MNHEY and CDR2 SVGEGT. CDR3 protein: CASSYSNEGQSLWDEQFF. CDR3 in DNA: TGTGCCAGCAGTTACTCAAATGAAGGACAGAGTTTATGGGATGAGCAGTTCTTC.

V is TRBV3-1 (or the pseudogene TRBV3-2) and J is TRBJ2-3, with TRBD2 matching over 10 bases. The V gene's germline CDR1 is LGHDT and CDR2 YNNKEL (reference sequence). The CDR3 runs 15 residues. Unmatched junction bases numbered 6, after V lost 0 bases and J lost 9 bases. CDR3 protein: CASSQEGTSDGTQYF. As DNA, the CDR3 is TGTGCCAGCAGCCAAGAGGGGACTAGCGATGGGACGCAGTATTTT.

The table lists this clone with a count of one. V usage is TRBV19 and J usage is TRBJ1-3; TRBD1 matches 8 bases. The germline V gene encodes CDR1 LNHDA and CDR2 SQIVND (reference sequence). The CDR3 totals 15 residues. J was trimmed by 1 base and V by 6 bases; bases with no gene match: 5. For the CDR3, the DNA is TGTGCCAGTAGCCTCAGGACAGGGTCTGGAAACACCATATATTTT. This codes for CASSLRTGSGNTIYF.

This rearrangement joins TRBV27 to TRBJ2-5; D is perhaps TRBD1 (7 bases). Germline V lookup: CDR1 MNHEY, CDR2 SMNVEV (reference sequence). CDR3 length equals 16 residues. The ends were cut back, 8 bases at V and 0 bases at J, with 19 bases in the middle. The CDR3 DNA reads TGTGCCAGCTCATCTTCAGGAGGGGGCCACCAAGAGACCCAGTACTTC. Its translation: CASSSSGGGHQETQYF.

A single count supports this clone. V is TRBV10-3 and J is TRBJ2-1; the match to TRBD1 covers 9 bases. This CDR3 contains 16 residues. V was clipped by 8 bases and J by 5 bases; unmatched bases: 13. CDR1 and CDR2 from the germline V gene are ENHRY and SYGVKD. The CDR3 loop reads CAILRAPGQGNNEQFF. As DNA, the CDR3 is TGTGCCATCCTTCGGGCCCCGGGACAGGGAAACAATGAGCAGTTCTTC.

This clone was detected only a few times. CDR3 region: CASSFARLRDRGQPQHF. DNA of the CDR3: TGTGCCAGTAGTTTCGCGAGACTCCGGGACAGGGGCCAGCCCCAGCATTTT. This chain uses TRBV19 with TRBJ1-5; TRBD1 aligns across 10 bases. Germline CDR1 is LNHDA and CDR2 is SQIVND (reference sequence). The CDR3 is 17 residues long. Trimming cost V 5 bases and J 7 bases; bases outside gene matches: 14.

CDR3 bases: TGCGCCAGCAGTGATACTAGCGGCTCCTACGAGCAGTACTTC. Translating it yields CASSDTSGSYEQYF. The chain has TRBV10-2 and TRBJ2-7; 8 positions agree with TRBD2. Germline values: CDR1 WSHSY, CDR2 SAAADI. With V trimmed by 3 bases and J by 0 bases, 1 base remained unmatched. This CDR3 has 14 amino acids.

The chain has TRBV11-2 and TRBJ2-5; 13 positions agree with TRBD2. The V gene end was trimmed by 1 base and the J gene end by 4 bases; junction bases not matched to a gene: 3. Germline V lookup: CDR1 SGHAT, CDR2 FQNNGV. The CDR3 sequence is 16 residues long. The CDR3 loop is CASSLGLAGGRETQYF. The CDR3 DNA follows: TGTGCCAGCAGCTTAGGACTAGCGGGAGGAAGAGAGACCCAGTACTTC.

The chain recombines TRBV19 with TRBJ1-6; 7 bases fit TRBD1. In germline, CDR1 is LNHDA, CDR2 SQIVND (reference sequence). CDR3 size: 15 residues. The V and J ends lost 4 bases and 4 bases, in that order; junction bases with no gene match: 4. The CDR3 bases are TGTGCCAGTAGTACGGGACAGAGGTATAATTCACCCCTCCACTTT. It is translated as CASSTGQRYNSPLHF.

V and J are TRBV6-6 and TRBJ2-1; 9 bases fit TRBD1. Germline loops: CDR1 MNHNY, CDR2 SVGAGI (reference sequence). CDR3 length: 15 residues. The J segment lost 4 bases and the V segment lost 6 bases, leaving 7 bases of the junction unmatched. The CDR3 spells CASSQDRGEYNEQFF. DNA for the CDR3: TGTGCCAGCAGCCAGGACAGGGGAGAATACAATGAGCAGTTCTTC.

The rearrangement links TRBV19 to TRBJ2-4, with 9 positions matching TRBD2. CDR3 size: 16 residues. Germline V gene lookup returns CDR1 LNHDA and CDR2 SQIVND (reference sequence). V lost 1 base and J lost 8; bases outside the gene matches: 9. CDR3 in amino acids: CASSIVGLAGRDIQYF. Here the CDR3 DNA reads TGTGCCAGTAGTATAGTCGGGCTAGCGGGGAGGGACATTCAGTACTTC.

The chain recombines TRBV7-9 with TRBJ1-1, with 8 bases fitting TRBD1. CDR1 is SEHNR, CDR2 FQNEAQ, per germline (reference sequence). The V gene end was trimmed by 8 bases and the J gene end by 4 bases; junction bases not matched to a gene: 3. This CDR3 spans 12 amino acids. CDR3: CASADRVTEAFF. DNA for the CDR3: TGTGCCAGCGCGGACAGGGTCACTGAAGCTTTCTTT.

CDR3 in DNA: TGTGCCAGCAGCTTGGGACACTCGAACACTGAAGCTTTCTTT. Encoded protein: CASSLGHSNTEAFF. The J gene is TRBJ1-1, the V gene TRBV7-3; D may be TRBD1 (6 bases). The V end lost 3 bases, the J end lost 1 base, and 9 bases lay between the germline ends. Germline V gene sequence: CDR1 SGHTA, CDR2 FQGTGA. The CDR3 consists of 14 residues.

This chain uses TRBV6-5 with TRBJ2-7; TRBD1 matches at 8 bases. From germline, CDR1 is MNHEY and CDR2 SVGAGI. The CDR3 is 15 amino acids. Trimming removed 5 bases from V and 1 base from J; junction bases left unmatched: 7. CDR3 in amino acids: CASSKDRVLSYEQYF. DNA of the CDR3: TGTGCCAGCAGTAAGGACAGGGTACTTTCCTACGAGCAGTACTTC.

The chain is built from TRBV18 and TRBJ2-7, with D perhaps TRBD2 (5 bases). Germline CDR1 is KGHSH and CDR2 is LQKENI. The CDR3 consists of 14 residues. V lost 6 bases, J lost 2 bases, and 14 bases lay in between. CDR3 sequence reads: CASSTADGAYEQYF. The CDR3 nucleotides read TGTGCCAGCTCTACAGCGGACGGGGCCTACGAGCAGTACTTC.

This clone was detected only a few times. This sequence joins TRBV23-1 and TRBJ1-5; 9 nucleotides match TRBD1. TRBV23-1 is reported as an ORF; its role is uncertain. The trim removed 0 bases at V and 3 bases at J, leaving 15 bases unmatched. This CDR3 contains 20 residues. This chain's CDR3 is CASSQSFSEVGDRVNQPQHF. CDR3 DNA sequence: TGCGCCAGCAGTCAATCATTTTCAGAAGTAGGGGACAGGGTCAATCAGCCCCAGCATTTT.

This clone was observed once. The chain couples TRBV18 to TRBJ1-1, with a possible D match to TRBD1 (5 bases). With 3 bases removed from V and 3 bases from J, the gap between germline ends came to 14 bases. The germline CDR1 and CDR2 sequences are KGHSH and LQKENI. This CDR3 region has 15 residues. DNA of the CDR3: TGTGCCAGCTCACCGGCAGGGAATTCGGACACTGAAGCTTTCTTT. It specifies CASSPAGNSDTEAFF.

This chain uses TRBV7-3 with TRBJ2-2; no firm D call. The germline V and J ends were trimmed by 5 bases and 1 base, with 14 bases remaining between them. The CDR3 covers 16 residues. Germline lookup yields CDR1 SGHTA and CDR2 FQGTGA. The CDR3 DNA reads as TGTGCCAGCAGCCCCCCCGGAACGGGGAACACCGGGGAGCTGTTTTTT. It is translated as CASSPPGTGNTGELFF.

The chain has TRBV11-2 and TRBJ2-3; weak D call: TRBD2 (5 bases). This CDR3 has 16 residues. Per germline, CDR1 SGHAT and CDR2 FQNNGV. The V end was cut by 1 base, the J end by 0 bases, with 11 bases between. DNA of the CDR3: TGTGCCAGCAGCTTAGGGGCGGGTGCTAGCACAGATACGCAGTATTTT. Protein: CASSLGAGASTDTQYF. The full variable domain, completed using reference TRBV11-2 and TRBJ2-3, is EAGVAQSPRYKIIEKRQSVAFWCNPISGHATLYWYQQILGQGPKLLIQFQNNGVVDDSQLPKDRFSAERLKGVDSTLKIQPAKLEDSAVYLCASSLGAGASTDTQYFGPGTRLTVL.

J is TRBJ2-7 and V is TRBV25-1; 9 bases align to TRBD2. The CDR3 has 15 amino acids. CDR1 is MGHDK and CDR2 is SYGVNS in the germline V gene. V shed 4 bases and J 5 bases; nucleotides not matched to a gene: 9. The DNA of the CDR3 is TGTGCCAGCAGTGTTCAGCGGGGGGCTCGGGACGAGCAGTACTTC. It encodes CASSVQRGARDEQYF.